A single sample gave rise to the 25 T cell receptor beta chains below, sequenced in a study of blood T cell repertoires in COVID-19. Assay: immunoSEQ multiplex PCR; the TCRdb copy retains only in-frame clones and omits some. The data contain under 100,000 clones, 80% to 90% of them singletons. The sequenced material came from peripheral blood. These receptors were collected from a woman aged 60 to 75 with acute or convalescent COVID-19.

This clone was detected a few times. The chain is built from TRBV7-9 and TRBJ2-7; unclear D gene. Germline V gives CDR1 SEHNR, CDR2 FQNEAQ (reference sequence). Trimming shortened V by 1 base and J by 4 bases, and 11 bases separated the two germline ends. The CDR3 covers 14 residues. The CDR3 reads CASSLGVAAYEQYF. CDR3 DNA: TGTGCCAGCAGCTTAGGGGTGGCAGCGTACGAGCAGTACTTC.

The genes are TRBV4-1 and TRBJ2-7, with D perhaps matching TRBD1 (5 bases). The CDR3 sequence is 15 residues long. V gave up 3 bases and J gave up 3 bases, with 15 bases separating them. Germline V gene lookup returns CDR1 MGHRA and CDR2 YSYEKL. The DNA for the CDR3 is TGCGCCAGCAGCCAGGACATCCTAACCCGCTACGAGCAGTACTTC. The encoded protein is CASSQDILTRYEQYF.

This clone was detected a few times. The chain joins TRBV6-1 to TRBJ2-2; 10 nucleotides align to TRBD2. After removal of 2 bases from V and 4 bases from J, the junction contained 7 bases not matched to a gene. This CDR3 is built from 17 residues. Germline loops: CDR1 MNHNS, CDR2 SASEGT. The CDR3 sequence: CASSERLAGAFTGELFF. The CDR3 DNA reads TGTGCCAGCAGTGAAAGGCTAGCGGGAGCATTCACCGGGGAGCTGTTTTTT.

In DNA form, the CDR3 reads TGTGCCAGCAGTTATTCGGCAGGAAACTACAATGAGCAGTTCTTC. It codes for CASSYSAGNYNEQFF. The V and J genes are TRBV6-5 and TRBJ2-1; D not resolved. Trimming took off 3 bases at V and 3 bases at J, with 12 bases between the two ends. CDR1 and CDR2 from the germline V gene are MNHEY and SVGAGI. The CDR3 is 15 residues long.

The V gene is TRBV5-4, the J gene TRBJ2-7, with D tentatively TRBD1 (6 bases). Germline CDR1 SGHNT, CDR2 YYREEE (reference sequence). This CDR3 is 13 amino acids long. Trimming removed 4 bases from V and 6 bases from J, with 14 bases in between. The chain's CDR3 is CASSARTGLEQYF. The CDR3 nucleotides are TGTGCCAGCAGCGCAAGAACAGGGCTCGAGCAGTACTTC.

CDR3 sequence (DNA): TGTGCCAGCAGTTTGGACAGAAGCAATGAGCAGTTCTTC. Translated: CASSLDRSNEQFF. This chain connects TRBV12-3 or TRBV12-4 to TRBJ2-1, with D possibly being TRBD1 (6 bases). Trimming removed 3 bases from V and 6 bases from J, with 9 bases in between. The CDR3 has 13 amino acids.

CDR3 DNA sequence: TGTGCCAGCAGCCAAGGCGTAAGGGAGACTGAAGCTTTCTTT. The encoded protein is CASSQGVRETEAFF. The chain combines TRBV3-1 (or the pseudogene TRBV3-2) with TRBJ1-1; D not resolved. Germline lookup yields CDR1 LGHDT and CDR2 YNNKEL (reference sequence). This CDR3 is 14 amino acids long. V was shortened by 1 base and J by 5 bases, with 11 bases between the two germline ends.

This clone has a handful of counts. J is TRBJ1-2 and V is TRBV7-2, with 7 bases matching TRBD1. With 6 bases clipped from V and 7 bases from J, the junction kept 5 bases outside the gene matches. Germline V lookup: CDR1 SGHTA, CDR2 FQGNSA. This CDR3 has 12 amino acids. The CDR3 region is CASSKGGAGYTF. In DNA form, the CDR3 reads TGTGCCAGCAGTAAAGGGGGCGCTGGCTACACCTTC.

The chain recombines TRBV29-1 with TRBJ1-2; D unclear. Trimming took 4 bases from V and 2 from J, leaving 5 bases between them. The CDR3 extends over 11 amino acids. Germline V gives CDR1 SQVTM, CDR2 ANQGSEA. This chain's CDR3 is CSVVQNYGYTF. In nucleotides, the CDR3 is TGCAGCGTTGTACAGAACTATGGCTACACCTTC.

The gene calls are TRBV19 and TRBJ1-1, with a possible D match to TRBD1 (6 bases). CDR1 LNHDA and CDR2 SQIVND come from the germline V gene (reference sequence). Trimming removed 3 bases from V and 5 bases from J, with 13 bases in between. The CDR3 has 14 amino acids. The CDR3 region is CASSIAGGPTEAFF. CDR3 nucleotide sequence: TGTGCCAGTAGTATTGCCGGGGGGCCAACTGAAGCTTTCTTT. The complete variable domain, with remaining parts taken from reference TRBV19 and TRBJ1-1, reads DGGITQSPKYLFRKEGQNVTLSCEQNLNHDAMYWYRQDPGQGLRLIYYSQIVNDFQKGDIAEGYSVSREKKESFPLTVTSAQKNPTAFYLCASSIAGGPTEAFFGQGTRLTVV.

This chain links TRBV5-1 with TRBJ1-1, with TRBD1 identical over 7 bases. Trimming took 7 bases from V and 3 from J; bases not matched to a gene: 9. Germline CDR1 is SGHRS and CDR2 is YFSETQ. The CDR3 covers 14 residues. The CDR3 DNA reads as TGCGCCAGCGGCAACCCGCAGGGGGACACTGAAGCTTTCTTT. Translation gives CASGNPQGDTEAFF.

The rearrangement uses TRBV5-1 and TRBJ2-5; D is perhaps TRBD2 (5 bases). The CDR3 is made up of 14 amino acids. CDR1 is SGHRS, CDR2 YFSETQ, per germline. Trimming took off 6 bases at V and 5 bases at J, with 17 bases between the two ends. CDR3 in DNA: TGCGCCAGCAACCTCGAGAGGGCCTCGGAGACCCAGTACTTC. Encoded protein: CASNLERASETQYF. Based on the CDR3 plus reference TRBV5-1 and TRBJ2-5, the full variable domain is KAGVTQTPRYLIKTRGQQVTLSCSPISGHRSVSWYQQTPGQGLQFLFEYFSETQRNKGNFPGRFSGRQFSNSRSEMNVSTLELGDSALYLCASNLERASETQYFGPGTRLLVL.

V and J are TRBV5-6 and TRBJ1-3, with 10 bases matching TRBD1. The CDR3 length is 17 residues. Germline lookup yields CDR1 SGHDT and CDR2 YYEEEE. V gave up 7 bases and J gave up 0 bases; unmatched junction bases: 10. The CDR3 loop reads CASGAGTGVSSGNTIYF. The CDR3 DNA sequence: TGTGCCAGCGGCGCCGGGACAGGGGTCTCCTCTGGAAACACCATATATTTT.

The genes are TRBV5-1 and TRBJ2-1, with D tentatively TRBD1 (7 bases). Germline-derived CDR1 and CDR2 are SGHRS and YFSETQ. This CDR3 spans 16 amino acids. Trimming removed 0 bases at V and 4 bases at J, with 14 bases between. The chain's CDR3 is CASSLGWSGGYNEQFF. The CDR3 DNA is TGCGCCAGCAGCTTGGGGTGGTCAGGGGGGTACAATGAGCAGTTCTTC.

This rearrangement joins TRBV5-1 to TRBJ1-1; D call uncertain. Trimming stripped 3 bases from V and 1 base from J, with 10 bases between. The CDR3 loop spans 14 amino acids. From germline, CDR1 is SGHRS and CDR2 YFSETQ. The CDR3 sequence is CASSSLGWNTEAFF. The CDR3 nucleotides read TGCGCCAGCAGCTCCCTAGGCTGGAACACTGAAGCTTTCTTT.

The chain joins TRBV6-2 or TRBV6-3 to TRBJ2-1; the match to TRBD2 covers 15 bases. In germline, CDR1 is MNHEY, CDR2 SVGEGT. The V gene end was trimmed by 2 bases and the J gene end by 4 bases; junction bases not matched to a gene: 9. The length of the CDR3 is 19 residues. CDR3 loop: CASSYPMGLAGGMYNEQFF. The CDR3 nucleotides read TGTGCCAGCAGTTACCCTATGGGACTAGCGGGGGGTATGTACAATGAGCAGTTCTTC.

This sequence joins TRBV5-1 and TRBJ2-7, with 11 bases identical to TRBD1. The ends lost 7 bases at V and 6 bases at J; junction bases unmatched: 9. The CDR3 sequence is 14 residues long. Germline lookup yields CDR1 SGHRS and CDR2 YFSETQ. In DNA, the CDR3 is TGCGCCAGCGGTCCGGGACAGGGGGAAGCCGAGCAGTACTTC. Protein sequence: CASGPGQGEAEQYF.

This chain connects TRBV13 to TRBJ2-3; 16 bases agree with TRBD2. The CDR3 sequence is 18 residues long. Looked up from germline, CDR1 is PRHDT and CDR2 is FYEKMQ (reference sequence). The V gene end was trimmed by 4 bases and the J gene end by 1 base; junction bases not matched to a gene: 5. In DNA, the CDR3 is TGTGCCAGCAGCTCACCGGGACTAGCGGGAGGGGGCACAGATACGCAGTATTTT. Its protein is CASSSPGLAGGGTDTQYF. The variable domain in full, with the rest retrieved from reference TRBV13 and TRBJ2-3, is AAGVIQSPRHLIKEKRETATLKCYPIPRHDTVYWYQQGPGQDPQFLISFYEKMQSDKGSIPDRFSAQQFSDYHSELNMSSLELGDSALYFCASSSPGLAGGGTDTQYFGPGTRLTVL.

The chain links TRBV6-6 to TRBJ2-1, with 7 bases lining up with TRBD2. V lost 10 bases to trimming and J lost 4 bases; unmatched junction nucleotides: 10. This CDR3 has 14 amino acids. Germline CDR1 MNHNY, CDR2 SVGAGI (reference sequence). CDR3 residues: CATLRDGGYNEQFF. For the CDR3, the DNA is TGTGCCACCCTGCGGGACGGGGGGTACAATGAGCAGTTCTTC.

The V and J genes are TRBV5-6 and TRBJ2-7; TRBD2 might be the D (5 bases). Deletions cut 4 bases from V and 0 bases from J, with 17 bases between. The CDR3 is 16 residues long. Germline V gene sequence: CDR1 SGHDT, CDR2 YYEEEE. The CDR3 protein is CASSGGRYSNSYEQYF. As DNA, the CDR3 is TGTGCCAGCAGCGGCGGGCGTTACAGCAACTCCTACGAGCAGTACTTC.

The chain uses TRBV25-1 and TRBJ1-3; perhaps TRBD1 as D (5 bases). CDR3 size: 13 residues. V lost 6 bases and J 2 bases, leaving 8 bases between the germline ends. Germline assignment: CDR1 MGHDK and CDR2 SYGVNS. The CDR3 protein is CASSGGAGNTIYF. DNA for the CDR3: TGTGCCAGCAGCGGGGGGGCTGGAAACACCATATATTTT.

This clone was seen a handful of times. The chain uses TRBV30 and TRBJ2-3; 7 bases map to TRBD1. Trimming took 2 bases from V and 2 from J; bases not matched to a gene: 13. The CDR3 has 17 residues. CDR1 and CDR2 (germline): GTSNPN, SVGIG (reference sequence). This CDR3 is CAWSSPPTGAFTDTQYF. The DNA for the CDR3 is TGTGCCTGGAGTTCCCCCCCAACAGGGGCCTTCACAGATACGCAGTATTTT.

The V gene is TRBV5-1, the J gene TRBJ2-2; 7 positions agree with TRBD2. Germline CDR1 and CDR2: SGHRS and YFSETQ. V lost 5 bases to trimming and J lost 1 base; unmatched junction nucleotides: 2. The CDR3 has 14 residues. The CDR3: CASRTGGNTGELFF. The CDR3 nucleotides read TGCGCCAGCAGGACGGGGGGGAACACCGGGGAGCTGTTTTTT.

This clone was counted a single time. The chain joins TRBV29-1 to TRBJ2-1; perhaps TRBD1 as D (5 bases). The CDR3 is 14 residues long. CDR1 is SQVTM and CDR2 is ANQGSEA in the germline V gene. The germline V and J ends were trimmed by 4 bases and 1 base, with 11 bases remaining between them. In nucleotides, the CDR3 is TGCAGCGTTGTCTCGACAGTTTCCTACAATGAGCAGTTCTTC. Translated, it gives CSVVSTVSYNEQFF.

DNA of the CDR3: TGTGCCAGCAGCACCGGGACTTATAATGAGCAGTTCTTC. Residues: CASSTGTYNEQFF. The V call is TRBV7-3, the J call TRBJ2-1, with D tentatively TRBD2 (6 bases). V lost 5 bases and J 7 bases, leaving 12 bases between the germline ends. The CDR3 runs to 13 residues. Germline CDR1 is SGHTA and CDR2 is FQGTGA.